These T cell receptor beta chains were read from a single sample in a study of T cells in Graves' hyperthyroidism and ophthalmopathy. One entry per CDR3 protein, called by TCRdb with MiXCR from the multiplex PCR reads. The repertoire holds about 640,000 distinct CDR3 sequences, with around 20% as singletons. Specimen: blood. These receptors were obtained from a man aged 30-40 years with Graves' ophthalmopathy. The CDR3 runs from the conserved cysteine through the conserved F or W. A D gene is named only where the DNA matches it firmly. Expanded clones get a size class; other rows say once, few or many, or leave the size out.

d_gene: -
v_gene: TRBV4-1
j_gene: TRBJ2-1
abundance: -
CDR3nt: TGCGCCAGCAGCCAAGGTGCCAGGGGTAATGAGCAGTTCTTC
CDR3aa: CASSQGARGNEQFF

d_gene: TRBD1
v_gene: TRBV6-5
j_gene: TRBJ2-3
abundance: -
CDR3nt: TGTGCCAGCATTAACGACAGGGTCTACACAGATACGCAGTATTTT
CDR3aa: CASINDRVYTDTQYF

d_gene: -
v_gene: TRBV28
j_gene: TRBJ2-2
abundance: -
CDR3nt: TGTGCCAGCAGTTTTTTGCGGGGTACAGAGAACACCGGGGAGCTGTTTTTT
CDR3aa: CASSFLRGTENTGELFF

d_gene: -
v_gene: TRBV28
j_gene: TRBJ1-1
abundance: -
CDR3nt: TGTGCCAGCAGTTTATCGGGGAGAGCTGAAGCTTTCTTT
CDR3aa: CASSLSGRAEAFF

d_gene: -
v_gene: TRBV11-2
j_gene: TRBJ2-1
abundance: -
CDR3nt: TGTGCCAGCAGCTTAACCCCGGGACACCCCGGAGTGGATGAGCAGTTCTTC
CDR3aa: CASSLTPGHPGVDEQFF

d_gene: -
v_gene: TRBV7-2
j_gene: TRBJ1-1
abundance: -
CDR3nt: TGTGCCAGCAGCTTAGGGGCGTTAGCTTTCTTT
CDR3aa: CASSLGALAFF

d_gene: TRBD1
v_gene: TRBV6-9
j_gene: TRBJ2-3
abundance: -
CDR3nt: TGTGCCAGCAGTTTAAATTCCGGGACAGGGGAACTCTGGGCTACGCAGTATTTT
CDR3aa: CASSLNSGTGELWATQYF

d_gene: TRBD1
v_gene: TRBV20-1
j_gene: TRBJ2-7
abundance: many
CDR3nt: TGCAGTGCTAGGTCGGGACAGGGAACGGCCTACGAGCAGTACTTC
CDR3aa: CSARSGQGTAYEQYF

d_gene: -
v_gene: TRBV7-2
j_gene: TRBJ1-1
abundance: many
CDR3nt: TGTGCCAGCTCTTCTTTTCGGCACACTGAAGCTTTCTTT
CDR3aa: CASSSFRHTEAFF

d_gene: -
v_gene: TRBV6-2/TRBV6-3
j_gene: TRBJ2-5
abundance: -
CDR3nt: TGTGCCAGCAGTTACTTCGGTCCGGGGTCGGAGACCCAGTACTTC
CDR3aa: CASSYFGPGSETQYF

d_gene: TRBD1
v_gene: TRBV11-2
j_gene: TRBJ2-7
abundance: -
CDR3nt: TGTGCCAGCAGCCCTTGGGGACAGGGCTCCTACGAGCAGTACTTC
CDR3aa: CASSPWGQGSYEQYF

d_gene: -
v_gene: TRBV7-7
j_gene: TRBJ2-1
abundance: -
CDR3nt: TGTGCTAGCAGCTTATTAGGCGATCAAGCTGAGCAGTTCTTC
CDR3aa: CASSLLGDQAEQFF

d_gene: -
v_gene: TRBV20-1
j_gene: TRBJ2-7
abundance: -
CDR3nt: TGCAGTGCTAGAGATCGACAGGCTTCCTACGAGCAGTACTTC
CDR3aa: CSARDRQASYEQYF

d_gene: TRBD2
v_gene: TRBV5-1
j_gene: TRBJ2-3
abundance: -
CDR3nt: TGCGCCAGCAGCTTGAATCCTAGCGGGATTAGCACAGATACGCAGTATTTT
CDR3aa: CASSLNPSGISTDTQYF

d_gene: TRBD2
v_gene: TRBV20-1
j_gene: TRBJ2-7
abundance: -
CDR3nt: TGCAGTGCTTCTAGTTGGGGACTAGCGGGAACCTACGAGCAGTACTTC
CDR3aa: CSASSWGLAGTYEQYF

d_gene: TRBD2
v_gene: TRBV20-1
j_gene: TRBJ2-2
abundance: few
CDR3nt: TGCAGTGCTACCCCACAGAGCGGGAACGGCGGGGAGCTGTTTTTT
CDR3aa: CSATPQSGNGGELFF

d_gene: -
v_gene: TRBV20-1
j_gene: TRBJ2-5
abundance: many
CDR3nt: TGCAGTGCTAGAGAACAGCACCAAGAGACCCAGTACTTC
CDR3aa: CSAREQHQETQYF

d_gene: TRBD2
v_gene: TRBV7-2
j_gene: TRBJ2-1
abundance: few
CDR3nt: TGTGCCAGCAGCCCCACTAGCGCCAGCTCCTACAATGAGCAGTTCTTC
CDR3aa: CASSPTSASSYNEQFF

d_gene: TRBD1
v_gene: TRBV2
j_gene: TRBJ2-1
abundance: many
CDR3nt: TGTGCCAGCAGCGATCCGGGACAGGGTATCGATGAGCAGTTCTTC
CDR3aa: CASSDPGQGIDEQFF

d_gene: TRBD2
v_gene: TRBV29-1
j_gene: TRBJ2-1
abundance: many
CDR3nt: TGCAGCGCCACTAGCGGAGCATACAATGAGCAGTTCTTC
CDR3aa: CSATSGAYNEQFF

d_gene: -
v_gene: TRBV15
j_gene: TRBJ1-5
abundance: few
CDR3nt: TGTGCCACCAGTGATTCCCTTAGTAGCAATCAGCCCCAGCATTTT
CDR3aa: CATSDSLSSNQPQHF

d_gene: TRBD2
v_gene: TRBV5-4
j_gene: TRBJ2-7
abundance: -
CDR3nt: TGTGCCAGCAGCTCCAGGGTAGCGGGGGGGGAGGAGCAGTACTTC
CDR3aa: CASSSRVAGGEEQYF

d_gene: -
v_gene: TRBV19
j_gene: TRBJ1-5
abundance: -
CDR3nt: TGTGCCAGTAGTATGGCTGCTTCCAATCAGCCCCAGCATTTT
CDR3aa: CASSMAASNQPQHF

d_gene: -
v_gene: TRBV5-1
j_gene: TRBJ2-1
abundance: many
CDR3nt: TGCGCCAGCAGCTCCGGAGCCGGGTTAGGGGCCAATGAGCAGTTCTTC
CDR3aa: CASSSGAGLGANEQFF

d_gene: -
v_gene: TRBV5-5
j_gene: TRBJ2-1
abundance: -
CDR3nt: TGTGCCAGCATCGTTCTTGGCGAAGCGTACAATGAGCAGTTCTTC
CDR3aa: CASIVLGEAYNEQFF

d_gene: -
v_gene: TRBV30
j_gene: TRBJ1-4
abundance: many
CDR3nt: TGTGCCTGGACCAGGACGGGCCGGAAACTGTTTTTT
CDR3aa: CAWTRTGRKLFF

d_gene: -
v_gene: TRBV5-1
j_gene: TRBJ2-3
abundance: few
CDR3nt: TGCGCCAGCAGCTTGGGGGGGACCTCTAGCACAGATACGCAGTATTTT
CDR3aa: CASSLGGTSSTDTQYF

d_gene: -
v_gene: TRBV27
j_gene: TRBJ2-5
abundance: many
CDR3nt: TGTGCCAGCAGTTTATCGATGACAGCTCGATACCAAGAGACCCAGTACTTC
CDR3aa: CASSLSMTARYQETQYF

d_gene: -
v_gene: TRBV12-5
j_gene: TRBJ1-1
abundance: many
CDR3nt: TGTGCTAGTGGTTTGGTCGGAATTGAGCTATCACTCATTGGCGCTGAAGCTTTCTTT
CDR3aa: CASGLVGIELSLIGAEAFF

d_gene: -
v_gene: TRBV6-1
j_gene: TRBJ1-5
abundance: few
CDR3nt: TGTGCCAGCAACACACAGGCCAATCAGCCCCAGCATTTT
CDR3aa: CASNTQANQPQHF

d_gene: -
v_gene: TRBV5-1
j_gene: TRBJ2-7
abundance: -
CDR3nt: TGCGCCAGCAGCTTGGTCCCGGGGGTTCTCGAGCAGTACTTC
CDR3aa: CASSLVPGVLEQYF

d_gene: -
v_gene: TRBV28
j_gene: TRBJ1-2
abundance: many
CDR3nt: TGTGCCAGCAGTCAGAACTATGGCTACACCTTC
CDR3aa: CASSQNYGYTF

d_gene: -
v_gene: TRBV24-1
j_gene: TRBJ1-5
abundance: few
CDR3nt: TGTGCCACCAGTGATTTGTGGGAATCAGCCCCCGGAATTGGCAATCAGCCCCAGCATTTT
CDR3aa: CATSDLWESAPGIGNQPQHF

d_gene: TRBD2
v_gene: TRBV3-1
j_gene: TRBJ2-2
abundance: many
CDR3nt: TGTGCCAGCAGCCCTTACGCGGGGCTAGCGGGAGAGAAAACCGGGGAGCTGTTTTTT
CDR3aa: CASSPYAGLAGEKTGELFF

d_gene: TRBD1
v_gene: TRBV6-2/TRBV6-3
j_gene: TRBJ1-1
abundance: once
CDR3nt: TGTGCCAGCAATCTACAGGGGAGCACTGAAGCTTTCTTT
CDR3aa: CASNLQGSTEAFF

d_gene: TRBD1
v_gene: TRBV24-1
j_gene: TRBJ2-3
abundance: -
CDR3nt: TGTGCCACCAGCCTGACTGGGACAGGGGGCTACAATACGCAGTATTTT
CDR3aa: CATSLTGTGGYNTQYF

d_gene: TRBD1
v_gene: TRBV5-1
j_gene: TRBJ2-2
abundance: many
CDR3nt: TGCGCCAGCAGCTCGGAGGCAGGGGGAAGCACCGGGGAGCTGTTTTTT
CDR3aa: CASSSEAGGSTGELFF

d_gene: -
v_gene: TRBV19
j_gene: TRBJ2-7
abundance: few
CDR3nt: TGTGCCAGTAGTCCGGGAGGGACAGCGACCTACGAGCAGTACTTC
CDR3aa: CASSPGGTATYEQYF

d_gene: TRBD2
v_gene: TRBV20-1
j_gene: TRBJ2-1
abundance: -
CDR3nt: TGCAGTGCTAGAGGGCTAGCGGGAGTTAATGAGCAGTTCTTC
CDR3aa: CSARGLAGVNEQFF

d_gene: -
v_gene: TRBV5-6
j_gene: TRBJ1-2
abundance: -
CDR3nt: TGTGCCAGCAGCCTTACTGCGGGGCCCCTAAATGGCTACACCTTC
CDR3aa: CASSLTAGPLNGYTF

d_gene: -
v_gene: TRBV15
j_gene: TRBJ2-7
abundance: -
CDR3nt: TGTGCCACCAGCACCCGACTGGATTCTTACGAGCAGTACTTC
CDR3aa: CATSTRLDSYEQYF

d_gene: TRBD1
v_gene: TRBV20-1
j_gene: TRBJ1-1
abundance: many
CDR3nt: TGCAGTGCTAGAGCCCTCAGGGGGCAGAACACTGAAGCTTTCTTT
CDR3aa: CSARALRGQNTEAFF

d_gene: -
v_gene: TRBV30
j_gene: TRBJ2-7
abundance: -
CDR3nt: TGTGCCTGGGCCGGACCGACGACACCCGAGCAGTACTTC
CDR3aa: CAWAGPTTPEQYF

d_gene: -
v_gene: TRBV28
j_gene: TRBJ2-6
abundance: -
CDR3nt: TGTGCCAGCACTCCAGGTTCTGGGGCCAACGTCCTGACTTTC
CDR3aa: CASTPGSGANVLTF

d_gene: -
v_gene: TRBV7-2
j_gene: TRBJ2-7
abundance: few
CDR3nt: TGTGCCAGCAGCTTAGCTACGTCCGAGCAGTACTTC
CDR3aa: CASSLATSEQYF